These 24 T cell receptor beta chains came from one sample sequenced in a study of T cell changes during pregnancy in multiple sclerosis. The protocol was immunoSEQ multiplex PCR, while the TCRdb copy is restricted to in-frame clones and leaves out a portion. The sample has some 110,000 clones, more than 80% seen once. The source was peripheral blood, collected before pregnancy. Receptors originate from a female donor with multiple sclerosis, enrolled in a pregnancy study.

The chain uses TRBV30 and TRBJ2-5; TRBD1 is a possible D gene (5 bases). The CDR3 sequence is 12 residues long. Trimming took off 2 bases at V and 3 bases at J, with 7 bases between the two ends. Germline V lookup: CDR1 GTSNPN, CDR2 SVGIG (reference sequence). As DNA, the CDR3 is TGTGCCTGGAGTCAGACAGAAGAGACCCAGTACTTC. Its translation: CAWSQTEETQYF. Together with reference TRBV30 and TRBJ2-5, the CDR3 gives the full variable domain: SQTIHQWPATLVQPVGSPLSLECTVEGTSNPNLYWYRQAAGRGLQLLFYSVGIGQISSEVPQNLSASRPQDRQFILSSKKLLLSDSGFYLCAWSQTEETQYFGPGTRLLVL.

The rearrangement joins TRBV19 to TRBJ1-3; D may be TRBD1 (5 bases). V shed 7 bases and J shed 0 bases, with 16 bases lying between them. From germline, CDR1 is LNHDA and CDR2 SQIVND (reference sequence). This CDR3 has 16 residues. CDR3 protein: CASIPNRQISGNTIYF. DNA of the CDR3: TGTGCCAGTATCCCCAATCGACAGATCTCTGGAAACACCATATATTTT.

The rearrangement joins TRBV5-1 to TRBJ2-5, with TRBD2 matching over 11 bases. The CDR3 covers 16 residues. J was trimmed by 3 bases and V by 7 bases; bases with no gene match: 11. Germline-derived CDR1 and CDR2 are SGHRS and YFSETQ. The CDR3: CASHSGRARGKETQYF. CDR3 coding DNA: TGCGCCAGCCATAGCGGGAGGGCCCGGGGAAAAGAGACCCAGTACTTC. Full variable domain (missing parts from reference TRBV5-1 and TRBJ2-5): KAGVTQTPRYLIKTRGQQVTLSCSPISGHRSVSWYQQTPGQGLQFLFEYFSETQRNKGNFPGRFSGRQFSNSRSEMNVSTLELGDSALYLCASHSGRARGKETQYFGPGTRLLVL.

This chain uses TRBV6-1 with TRBJ2-1; 9 positions match TRBD2. V shed 3 bases, J shed 4 bases, and the junction held 7 bases outside the gene matches. The CDR3 covers 16 residues. The germline gives CDR1 MNHNS, CDR2 SASEGT. CDR3 region: CASSENSGSGYNEQFF. The DNA for the CDR3 is TGTGCCAGCAGTGAGAATAGCGGGAGCGGTTACAATGAGCAGTTCTTC.

This clone is a singleton in its sample. The chain carries TRBV7-9 and TRBJ2-7; D possibly corresponds to TRBD2 (7 bases). Germline V CDR1 and CDR2: SEHNR, FQNEAQ (reference sequence). The CDR3 is 17 amino acids. The ends were cut back, 4 bases at V and 7 bases at J, with 26 bases in the middle. CDR3 coding DNA: TGTGCCAGCAGCTCCACCCAGGTGACTAGCAAAACAGGGGAGCAGTACTTC. Protein: CASSSTQVTSKTGEQYF. The variable domain in full, completed from reference TRBV7-9 and TRBJ2-7, reads DTGVSQNPRHKITKRGQNVTFRCDPISEHNRLYWYRQTLGQGPEFLTYFQNEAQLEKSRLLSDRFSAERPKGSFSTLEIQRTEQGDSAMYLCASSSTQVTSKTGEQYFGPGTRLTVT.

The CDR3 spells CASSLGYRETQYF. CDR3 nucleotides: TGTGCCAGCAGCTTAGGGTATCGGGAGACCCAGTACTTC. The chain has TRBV11-2 and TRBJ2-5; D remains ambiguous. CDR1 and CDR2 from the germline V gene are SGHAT and FQNNGV. Trimming removed 1 base at V and 5 bases at J, with 8 bases between. The CDR3 covers 13 residues.

The chain links TRBV19 to TRBJ1-2; 11 positions match TRBD1. CDR1 and CDR2 (germline): LNHDA, SQIVND (reference sequence). Germline trimming cut 7 bases from V and 5 bases from J; bases unmatched to any gene: 9. This CDR3 is built from 15 residues. The CDR3 nucleotides read TGTGCCAGTACCAATTACCGGGACAGGGGGTATGGCTACACCTTC. This codes for CASTNYRDRGYGYTF.

The genes are TRBV2 and TRBJ2-1; D is possibly TRBD2 (6 bases). Germline lookup yields CDR1 SNHLY and CDR2 FYNNEI. Trimming took 8 bases from V and 2 from J, leaving 16 bases between them. CDR3 length: 15 amino acids. CDR3 sequence (DNA): TGTGCCAGCTCCCGTCGGTGGGGGGCCTACAATGAGCAGTTCTTC. It translates to CASSRRWGAYNEQFF.

The chain combines TRBV7-6 with TRBJ2-5; no clear D gene. The V gene lost 3 bases and the J gene lost 2 bases, with 10 bases spanning the gap. This CDR3 is built from 14 residues. Per germline, CDR1 SGHVS and CDR2 FNYEAQ. CDR3 loop: CASSFQELQETQYF. In nucleotides, the CDR3 is TGTGCCAGCAGCTTCCAAGAACTTCAAGAGACCCAGTACTTC.

This clone was counted a few times. The chain carries TRBV18 and TRBJ1-6; D is uncertain. With 5 bases removed from V and 15 bases from J, the gap between germline ends came to 14 bases. The V gene's germline CDR1 is KGHSH and CDR2 LQKENI. CDR3 length: 12 residues. The CDR3 DNA sequence: TGTGCCAGCTCAGAGGGTCGCGAGGGCCTCCACTTT. Its protein is CASSEGREGLHF.

The V and J genes are TRBV18 and TRBJ2-3, with D tentatively TRBD1 (5 bases). Per the germline V gene, CDR1 is KGHSH and CDR2 is LQKENI. The CDR3 spans 17 residues. Deletions cut 0 bases from V and 4 bases from J, with 17 bases between. The CDR3 DNA sequence: TGTGCCAGCTCACCACCCCAGGGAATGTCTTTTGCAGATACGCAGTATTTT. It specifies CASSPPQGMSFADTQYF.

The V call is TRBV7-2, the J call TRBJ2-1; the match to TRBD2 covers 12 bases. The junction had 15 bases not matched to a gene; V was cut back by 3 bases and J by 6 bases. Germline assignment: CDR1 SGHTA and CDR2 FQGNSA. The length of the CDR3 is 19 residues. This CDR3 is CASSFRLAGALEIFNEQFF. CDR3 in DNA: TGTGCCAGCAGCTTCAGACTAGCGGGAGCCCTAGAAATTTTCAATGAGCAGTTCTTC.

This clone was found once. The chain recombines TRBV7-6 with TRBJ2-5; D may be TRBD2 (7 bases). V was cut by 5 bases and J by 4 bases, with 20 bases left in between. The CDR3 runs 16 residues. Germline CDR1 is SGHVS and CDR2 is FNYEAQ. The CDR3 protein is CASSPISGGLGETQYF. CDR3 DNA: TGTGCCAGCAGCCCCATATCCGGGGGGCTTGGAGAGACCCAGTACTTC. The variable domain in full, with the rest retrieved from reference TRBV7-6 and TRBJ2-5, is GAGVSQSPRYKVTKRGQDVALRCDPISGHVSLYWYRQALGQGPEFLTYFNYEAQQDKSGLPNDRFSAERPEGSISTLTIQRTEQRDSAMYRCASSPISGGLGETQYFGPGTRLLVL.

This clone occurred once. The chain links TRBV29-1 to TRBJ2-1; 8 bases line up with TRBD1. This CDR3 spans 15 amino acids. Germline CDR1 and CDR2: SQVTM and ANQGSEA. The J segment lost 6 bases and the V segment lost 0 bases, leaving 7 bases of the junction unmatched. The CDR3 region has the DNA TGCAGCGTTGAAGATTGGGAAGGACAGGGCAATGAGCAGTTCTTC. It is translated as CSVEDWEGQGNEQFF.

This chain links TRBV19 with TRBJ1-2; D is ambiguous. The CDR3 consists of 12 residues. V was pared by 6 bases and J by 5 bases, with 10 bases between. Germline V gives CDR1 LNHDA, CDR2 SQIVND (reference sequence). The CDR3 protein is CASSKAGYGYTF. CDR3 sequence (DNA): TGTGCCAGTAGCAAAGCGGGTTATGGCTACACCTTC.

The chain combines TRBV7-6 with TRBJ2-2; TRBD2 aligns across 13 bases. V shed 4 bases and J 4 bases; nucleotides not matched to a gene: 6. The CDR3 extends over 17 amino acids. Germline V CDR1 and CDR2: SGHVS, FNYEAQ. CDR3 in amino acids: CASSSGLAGELTGELFF. For the CDR3, the DNA is TGTGCCAGCAGCTCCGGACTAGCGGGGGAACTCACCGGGGAGCTGTTTTTT.

The chain couples TRBV4-1 to TRBJ2-5; 9 nucleotides match TRBD1. The germline V gene has CDR1 MGHRA and CDR2 YSYEKL. Unmatched junction bases numbered 3, after V lost 0 bases and J lost 4 bases. The CDR3 totals 15 residues. The DNA of the CDR3 is TGCGCCAGCAGCCAAGAAGGACAGGGGAGAGAGACCCAGTACTTC. This codes for CASSQEGQGRETQYF.

The chain is built from TRBV19 and TRBJ1-1; TRBD1 agrees at 8 bases. Looked up from germline, CDR1 is LNHDA and CDR2 is SQIVND (reference sequence). The CDR3 spans 15 residues. V gave up 3 bases and J gave up 1 base; unmatched junction bases: 4. CDR3 loop: CASSMGDRPNTEAFF. In DNA, the CDR3 is TGTGCCAGTAGTATGGGGGACAGGCCGAACACTGAAGCTTTCTTT.

V gene TRBV30 combines with J gene TRBJ2-4; 7 nucleotides match TRBD2. The germline gives CDR1 GTSNPN, CDR2 SVGIG (reference sequence). V gave up 5 bases and J gave up 10 bases; unmatched junction bases: 17. The CDR3 sequence is 15 residues long. CDR3 sequence reads: CAWGGAAGVSGIQYF. The CDR3 bases are TGTGCCTGGGGGGGAGCTGCGGGAGTTAGTGGGATTCAGTACTTC.

J is TRBJ2-3 and V is TRBV5-4; 13 bases agree with TRBD2. Germline V CDR1 and CDR2: SGHNT, YYREEE (reference sequence). V lost 4 bases and J lost 6; bases outside the gene matches: 5. The CDR3 runs to 15 residues. In DNA form, the CDR3 reads TGTGCCAGCAGCATACTAGCGGGGGGGCCCGATACGCAGTATTTT. It codes for CASSILAGGPDTQYF.

The chain recombines TRBV25-1 with TRBJ1-1, with D tentatively TRBD1 (6 bases). CDR1 MGHDK and CDR2 SYGVNS come from the germline V gene. The CDR3 runs 12 residues. Trimming pared 5 bases from V and 6 bases from J, leaving 10 bases between. The CDR3 sequence: CASSPSGAEAFF. CDR3 bases: TGTGCCAGCAGTCCATCAGGGGCTGAAGCTTTCTTT.

V and J are TRBV5-6 and TRBJ2-1; a weak D match, TRBD1 (6 bases). The V gene lost 1 base and the J gene lost 1 base, with 15 bases spanning the gap. The germline gives CDR1 SGHDT, CDR2 YYEEEE. This CDR3 is 17 amino acids long. The CDR3 here is CASSLILVTGSYNEQFF. The CDR3, as DNA: TGTGCCAGCAGCTTGATATTGGTAACAGGGTCCTACAATGAGCAGTTCTTC.

The gene calls are TRBV5-4 and TRBJ2-1; 11 bases are a match to TRBD2. J lost 10 bases, V lost 4 bases, and 10 bases had no gene match. CDR1 and CDR2 from the germline V gene are SGHNT and YYREEE (reference sequence). CDR3 length equals 15 residues. The CDR3 sequence: CASSPRLAGTGEQFF. The CDR3 DNA sequence: TGTGCCAGCAGCCCGAGACTAGCGGGAACGGGGGAGCAGTTCTTC. The variable domain in full, with the rest retrieved from reference TRBV5-4 and TRBJ2-1, is ETGVTQSPTHLIKTRGQQVTLRCSSQSGHNTVSWYQQALGQGPQFIFQYYREEENGRGNFPPRFSGLQFPNYSSELNVNALELDDSALYLCASSPRLAGTGEQFFGPGTRLTVL.

The chain uses TRBV27 and TRBJ2-1; 9 bases map to TRBD2. The germline V gene has CDR1 MNHEY and CDR2 SMNVEV (reference sequence). The V and J ends lost 2 bases and 2 bases, in that order; junction bases with no gene match: 4. The CDR3 totals 16 residues. The CDR3 coding sequence is TGTGCCAGCAGTTTACTCCTAGCGGGGACCTACAATGAGCAGTTCTTC. Its translation is CASSLLLAGTYNEQFF.